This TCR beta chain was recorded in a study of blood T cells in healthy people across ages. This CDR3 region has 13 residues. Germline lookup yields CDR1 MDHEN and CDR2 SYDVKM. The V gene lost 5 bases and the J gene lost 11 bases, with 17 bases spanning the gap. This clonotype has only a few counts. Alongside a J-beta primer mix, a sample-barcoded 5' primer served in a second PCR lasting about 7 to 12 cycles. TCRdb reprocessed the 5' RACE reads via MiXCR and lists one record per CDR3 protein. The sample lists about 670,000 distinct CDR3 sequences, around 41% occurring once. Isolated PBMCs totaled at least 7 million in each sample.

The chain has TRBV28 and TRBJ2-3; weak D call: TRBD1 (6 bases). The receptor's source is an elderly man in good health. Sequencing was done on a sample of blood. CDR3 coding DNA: TGTGCCAGCAGTCTCTACAGGGTGGCCTTGCAGTATTTT. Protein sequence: CASSLYRVALQYF.